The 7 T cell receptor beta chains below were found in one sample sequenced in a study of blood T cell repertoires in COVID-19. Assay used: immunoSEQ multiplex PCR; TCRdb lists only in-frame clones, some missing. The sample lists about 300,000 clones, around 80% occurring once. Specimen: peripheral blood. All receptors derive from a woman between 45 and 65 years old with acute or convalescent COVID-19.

CDR3 region: CASNPWDSNEKLFF. Here the CDR3 DNA reads TGTGCCAGCAACCCATGGGACAGTAACGAAAAACTGTTTTTT. J is TRBJ1-4 and V is TRBV5-5, with TRBD1 matching 7 bases. The junction had 10 bases not matched to a gene; V was cut back by 6 bases and J by 8 bases. CDR1 and CDR2 from the germline V gene are SGHKS and YYEKEE (reference sequence). This CDR3 has 14 amino acids.

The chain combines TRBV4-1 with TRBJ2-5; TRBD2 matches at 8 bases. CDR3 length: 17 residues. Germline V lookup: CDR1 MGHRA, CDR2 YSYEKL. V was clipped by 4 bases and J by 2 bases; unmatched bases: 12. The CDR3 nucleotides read TGCGCCAGCAGCCCCCTTGGGAGCGGGGGTAATCAAGAGACCCAGTACTTC. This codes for CASSPLGSGGNQETQYF.

The CDR3 sequence is CATSDLRRMNTGELFF. In DNA, the CDR3 is TGTGCCACCAGTGATTTACGGCGGATGAACACCGGGGAGCTGTTTTTT. The chain employs TRBV24-1 and TRBJ2-2; no reliable D call. Trimming removed 1 base from V and 1 base from J, with 9 bases in between. The CDR3 is made up of 16 amino acids. CDR1 and CDR2 (germline): KGHDR, SFDVKD.

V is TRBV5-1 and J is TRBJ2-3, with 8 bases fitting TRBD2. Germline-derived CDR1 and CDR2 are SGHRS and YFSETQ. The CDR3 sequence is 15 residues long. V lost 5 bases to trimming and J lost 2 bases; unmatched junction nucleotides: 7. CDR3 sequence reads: CASREIAGSTDTQYF. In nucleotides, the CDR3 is TGCGCCAGCAGAGAAATAGCGGGGTCCACAGATACGCAGTATTTT.

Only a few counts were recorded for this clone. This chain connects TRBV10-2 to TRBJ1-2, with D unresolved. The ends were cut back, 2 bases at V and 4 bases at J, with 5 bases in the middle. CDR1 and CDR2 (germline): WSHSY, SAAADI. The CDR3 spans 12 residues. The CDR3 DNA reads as TGCGCCAGCAGTGAGGGGAGCTATGGCTACACCTTC. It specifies CASSEGSYGYTF.

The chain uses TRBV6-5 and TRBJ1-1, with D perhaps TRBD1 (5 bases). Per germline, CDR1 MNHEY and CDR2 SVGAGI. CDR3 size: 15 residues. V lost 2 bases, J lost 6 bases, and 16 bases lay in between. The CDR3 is CASSYGGSRVAEAFF. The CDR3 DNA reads TGTGCCAGCAGTTACGGGGGGTCTAGGGTCGCTGAAGCTTTCTTT.

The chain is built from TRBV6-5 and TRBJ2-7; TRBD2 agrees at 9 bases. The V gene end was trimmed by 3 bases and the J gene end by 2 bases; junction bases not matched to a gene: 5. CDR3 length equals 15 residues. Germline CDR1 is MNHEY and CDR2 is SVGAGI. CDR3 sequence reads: CASSYTSGQTYEQYF. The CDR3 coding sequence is TGTGCCAGCAGTTATACTAGCGGGCAAACCTACGAGCAGTACTTC.